The clone carrying this T cell receptor (beta chain) was observed a few times. Its antigen is not known. These data are taken from a study of T-cell memory formation after mild COVID-19. The 5'RACE method, run with constant-segment primers, produced TCR alpha and TCR beta cDNA libraries (carrying sample barcodes and UMIs). From the 5' RACE reads, TCRdb called clonotypes with MiXCR, one entry per CDR3 protein. Altogether some 310,000 distinct CDR3 sequences are present, roughly 20% being singletons, with the ten largest covering 21%. General study results and limits: Second-wave clones with a day 37 peak had unconfirmed SARS-CoV-2 specificity.

The V gene lost 6 bases and the J gene lost 1 base, with 15 bases spanning the gap. Per germline, CDR1 MNHEY and CDR2 SVGEGT. The CDR3 has 15 amino acids. Source material: PBMCs or a T cell subset sorted from them (not recorded which). The chain is built from TRBV6-2 or TRBV6-3 and TRBJ1-1; weak D call: TRBD1 (6 bases). This sequence originates from a man younger than 30 who had mild COVID-19 (a few samples of this study predate the infection). Cell type and time point are not known. The DNA of the CDR3 is TGTGCCAGCAGGGACCTTCCGGGACAGAACACTGAAGCTTTCTTT. This sequence encodes CASRDLPGQNTEAFF.